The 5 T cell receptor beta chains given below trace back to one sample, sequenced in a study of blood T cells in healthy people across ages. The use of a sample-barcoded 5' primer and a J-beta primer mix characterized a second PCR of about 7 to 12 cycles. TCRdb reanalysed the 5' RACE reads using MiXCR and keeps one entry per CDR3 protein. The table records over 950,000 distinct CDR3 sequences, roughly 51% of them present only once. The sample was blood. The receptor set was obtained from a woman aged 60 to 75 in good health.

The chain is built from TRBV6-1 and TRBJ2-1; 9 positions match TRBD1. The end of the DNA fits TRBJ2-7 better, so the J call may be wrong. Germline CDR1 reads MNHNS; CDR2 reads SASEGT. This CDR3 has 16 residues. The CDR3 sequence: CASSEYTGGWYNEQYF. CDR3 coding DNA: TGTGCCAGCAGTGAATATACAGGGGGCTGGTACAATGAGCAGTACTTC.

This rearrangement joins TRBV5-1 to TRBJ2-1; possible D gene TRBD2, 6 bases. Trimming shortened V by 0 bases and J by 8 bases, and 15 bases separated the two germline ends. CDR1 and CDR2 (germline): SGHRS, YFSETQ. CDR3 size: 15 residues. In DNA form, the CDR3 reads TGCGCCAGCAGCTTGGTGGGGCTAGCGCCCGATGAGCAGTTCTTC. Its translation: CASSLVGLAPDEQFF.

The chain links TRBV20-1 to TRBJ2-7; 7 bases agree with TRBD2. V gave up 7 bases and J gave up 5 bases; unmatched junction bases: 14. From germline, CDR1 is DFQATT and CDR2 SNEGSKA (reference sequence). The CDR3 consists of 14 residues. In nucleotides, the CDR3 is TGCAGTGTTCAGATGACCAGCGGGACCAACGAGCAGTACTTC. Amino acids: CSVQMTSGTNEQYF.

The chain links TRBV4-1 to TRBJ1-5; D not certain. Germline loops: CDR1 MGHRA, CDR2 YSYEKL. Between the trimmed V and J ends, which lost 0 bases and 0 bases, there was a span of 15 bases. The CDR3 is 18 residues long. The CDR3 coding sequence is TGCGCCAGCAGCCAAGATTTTGGCAGGTCTTATAGCAATCAGCCCCAGCATTTT. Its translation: CASSQDFGRSYSNQPQHF.

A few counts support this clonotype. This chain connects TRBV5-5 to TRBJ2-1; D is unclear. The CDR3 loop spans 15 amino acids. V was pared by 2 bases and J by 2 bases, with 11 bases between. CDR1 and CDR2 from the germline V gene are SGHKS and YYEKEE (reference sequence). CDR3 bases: TGTGCCAGCAGCTTTACAAAATCGGCCTACAATGAGCAGTTCTTC. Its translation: CASSFTKSAYNEQFF.